This TCR beta chain was sequenced for a study of vaccination and CD4 T cells after COVID-19. Overall study: According to the study, participants were given two doses of BNT162b2 or mRNA-1273 vaccine. Post-vaccine sampling followed dose two by a median 72 days (range 14 to 241).

MiXCR was run by TCRdb on the PCR reads, yielding one entry per CDR3 protein. The data show some 21,000 distinct CDR3 sequences, about three fifths seen once. This CDR3 is 14 amino acids long. Germline-derived CDR1 and CDR2 are MNHEY and SMNVEV (reference sequence). V lost 3 bases and J lost 2; bases outside the gene matches: 3. Dates of PCR positivity, March to December 2020, preceded the US Alpha, Beta and Delta variants. This rearrangement joins TRBV27 to TRBJ1-1; TRBD1 aligns across 7 bases. The material sequenced was CD4+ T cells from blood, taken before SARS-CoV-2 vaccination. The origin of this receptor is a human donor who had recovered from COVID-19. The CDR3 reads CASSLGTANTEAFF. CDR3 nucleotides: TGTGCCAGCAGTTTGGGGACAGCTAACACTGAAGCTTTCTTT.